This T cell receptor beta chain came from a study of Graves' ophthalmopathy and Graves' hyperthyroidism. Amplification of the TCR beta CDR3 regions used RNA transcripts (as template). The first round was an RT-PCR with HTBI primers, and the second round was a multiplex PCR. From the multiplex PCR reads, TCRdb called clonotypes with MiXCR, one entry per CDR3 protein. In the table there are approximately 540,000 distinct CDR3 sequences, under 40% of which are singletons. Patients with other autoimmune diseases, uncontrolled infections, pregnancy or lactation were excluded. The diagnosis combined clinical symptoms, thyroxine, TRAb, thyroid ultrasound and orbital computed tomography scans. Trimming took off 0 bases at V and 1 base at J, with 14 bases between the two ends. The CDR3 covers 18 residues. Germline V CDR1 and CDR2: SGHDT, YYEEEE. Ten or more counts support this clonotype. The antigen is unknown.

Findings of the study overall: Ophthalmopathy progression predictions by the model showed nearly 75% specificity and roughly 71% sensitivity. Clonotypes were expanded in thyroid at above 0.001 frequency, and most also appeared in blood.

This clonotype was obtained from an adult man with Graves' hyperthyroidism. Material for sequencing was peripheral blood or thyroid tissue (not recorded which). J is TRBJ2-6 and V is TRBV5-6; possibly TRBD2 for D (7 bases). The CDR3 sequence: CASSLAGGPLSGANVLTF. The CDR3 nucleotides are TGTGCCAGCAGCTTGGCCGGGGGGCCGCTGTCTGGGGCCAACGTCCTGACTTTC. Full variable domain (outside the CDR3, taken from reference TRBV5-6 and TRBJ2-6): DAGVTQSPTHLIKTRGQQVTLRCSPKSGHDTVSWYQQALGQGPQFIFQYYEEEERQRGNFPDRFSGHQFPNYSSELNVNALLLGDSALYLCASSLAGGPLSGANVLTFGAGSRLTVL.